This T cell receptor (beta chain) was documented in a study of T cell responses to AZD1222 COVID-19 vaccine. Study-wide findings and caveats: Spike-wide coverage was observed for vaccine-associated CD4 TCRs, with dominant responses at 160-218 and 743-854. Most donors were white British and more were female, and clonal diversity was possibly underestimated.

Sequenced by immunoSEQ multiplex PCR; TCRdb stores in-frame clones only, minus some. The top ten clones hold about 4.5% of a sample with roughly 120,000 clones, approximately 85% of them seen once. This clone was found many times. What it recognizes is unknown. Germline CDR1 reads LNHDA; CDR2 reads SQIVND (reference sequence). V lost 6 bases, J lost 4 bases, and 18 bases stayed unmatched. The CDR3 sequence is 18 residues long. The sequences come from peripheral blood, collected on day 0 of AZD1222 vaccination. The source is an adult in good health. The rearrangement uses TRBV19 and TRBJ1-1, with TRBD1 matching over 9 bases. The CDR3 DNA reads TGTGCCAGTAGGCCCTTTGGGACAGGGAGGCGGCGGAGCACTGAAGCTTTCTTT. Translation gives CASRPFGTGRRRSTEAFF. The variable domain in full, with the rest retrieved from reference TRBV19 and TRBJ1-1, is DGGITQSPKYLFRKEGQNVTLSCEQNLNHDAMYWYRQDPGQGLRLIYYSQIVNDFQKGDIAEGYSVSREKKESFPLTVTSAQKNPTAFYLCASRPFGTGRRRSTEAFFGQGTRLTVV.